Described below is a single TCR beta chain sequence and its context. This CDR3 region has 13 residues. Trimming took off 5 bases at V and 6 bases at J, with 14 bases between the two ends. These data belong to a study of blood T cell repertoires in COVID-19. Produced via immunoSEQ multiplex PCR; TCRdb's table is partial and in-frame only. Counted here are more than 250,000 clones, 70% to 90% occurring once; the ten biggest clones make up roughly 5%. The specimen was peripheral blood. This TCR derives from a man between 45 and 60 years old with active or convalescent COVID-19. The chain is built from TRBV12-3 or TRBV12-4 and TRBJ2-7; unclear D gene. The DNA for the CDR3 is TGTGCCAGCAGTCTCTCGTCACTCCGCGAGCAGTACTTC. It translates to CASSLSSLREQYF.